The clone carrying this T cell receptor beta chain was observed many times. What it binds is unknown. One entry per CDR3 protein, called by TCRdb with MiXCR from the 5' RACE reads. The sample includes about 17,000 distinct CDR3 sequences, about a fifth seen only once; the top ten take around 19%. The data derive from a study of spatial heterogeneity in lung cancer. About the research overall: Detected sequences consistently included more beta-chain ones than alpha-chain ones. As counted in raw reads, each unique TCR and UMI combination appeared more than ten times on average.

Between the trimmed V and J ends, which lost 3 bases and 2 bases, there was a span of 12 bases. CDR1 and CDR2 (germline): ENHRY, SYGVKD. This CDR3 is 15 amino acids long. Study-level points and caveats: More often at tumor resection than at routine follow-up, ubiquitous expanded tumor TCRs were detected in the blood.

Time point: sample taken at primary tumor resection. The input material, whole RNA from tumor, nontumor lung or frozen PBMC, was sequenced unsorted. The donors, more than 55 patients with untreated early-stage non-small cell lung cancer, provided the samples. Here the sequenced sample was PBMCs, taken at surgery. V gene TRBV10-3 combines with J gene TRBJ2-3, with D hard to call. This clonotype was obtained from a female donor with early-stage non-small cell lung cancer. DNA for the CDR3: TGTGCCATCAGTGAAGACGGCGGAGACACAGATACGCAGTATTTT. This sequence encodes CAISEDGGDTDTQYF.